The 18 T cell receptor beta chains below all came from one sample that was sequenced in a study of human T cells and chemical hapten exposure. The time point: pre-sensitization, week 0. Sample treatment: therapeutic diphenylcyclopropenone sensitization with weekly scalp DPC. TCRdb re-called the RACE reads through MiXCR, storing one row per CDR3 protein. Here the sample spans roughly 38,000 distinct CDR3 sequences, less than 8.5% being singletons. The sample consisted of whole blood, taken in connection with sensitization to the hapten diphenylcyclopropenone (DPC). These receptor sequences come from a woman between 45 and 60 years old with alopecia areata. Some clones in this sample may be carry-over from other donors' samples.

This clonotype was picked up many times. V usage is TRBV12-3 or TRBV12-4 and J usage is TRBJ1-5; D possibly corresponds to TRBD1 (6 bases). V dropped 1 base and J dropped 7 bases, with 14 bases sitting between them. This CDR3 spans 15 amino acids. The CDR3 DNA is TGTGCCAGCAGTTTAGTTGCCGGGGGGCGACAGCCCCAGCATTTT. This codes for CASSLVAGGRQPQHF.

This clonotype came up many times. The CDR3 spells CASSSSGSAYNEQFF. CDR3 in DNA: TGTGCCAGCAGTTCTAGCGGGAGTGCCTACAATGAGCAGTTCTTC. The J gene is TRBJ2-1, the V gene TRBV11-2; 10 bases map to TRBD2. The germline V gene encodes CDR1 SGHAT and CDR2 FQNNGV. The CDR3 length is 15 residues. Losses at the gene ends were 6 bases for V and 2 bases for J; bases not matched to a gene: 4.

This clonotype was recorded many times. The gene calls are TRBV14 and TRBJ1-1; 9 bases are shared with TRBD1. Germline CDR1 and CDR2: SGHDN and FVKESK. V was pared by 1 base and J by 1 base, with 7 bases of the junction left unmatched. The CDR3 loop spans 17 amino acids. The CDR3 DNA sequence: TGTGCCAGCAGCCAAGGGACAGGGGAGAGAAGGAACACTGAAGCTTTCTTT. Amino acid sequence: CASSQGTGERRNTEAFF.

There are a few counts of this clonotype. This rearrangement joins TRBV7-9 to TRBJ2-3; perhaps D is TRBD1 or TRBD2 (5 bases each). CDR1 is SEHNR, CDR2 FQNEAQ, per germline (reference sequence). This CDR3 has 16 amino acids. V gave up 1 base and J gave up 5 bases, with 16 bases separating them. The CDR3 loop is CASSLVGEPLGDTQYF. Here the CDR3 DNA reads TGTGCCAGCAGCTTAGTAGGGGAGCCACTAGGAGATACGCAGTATTTT.

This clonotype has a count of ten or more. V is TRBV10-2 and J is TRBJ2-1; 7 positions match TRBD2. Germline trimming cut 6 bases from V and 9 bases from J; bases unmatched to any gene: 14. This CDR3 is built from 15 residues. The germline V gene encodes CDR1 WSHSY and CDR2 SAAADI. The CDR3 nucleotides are TGCGCCAGCAGCCAGCGGGACTCAGAACGTAGTGAGCAGTTCTTC. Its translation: CASSQRDSERSEQFF.

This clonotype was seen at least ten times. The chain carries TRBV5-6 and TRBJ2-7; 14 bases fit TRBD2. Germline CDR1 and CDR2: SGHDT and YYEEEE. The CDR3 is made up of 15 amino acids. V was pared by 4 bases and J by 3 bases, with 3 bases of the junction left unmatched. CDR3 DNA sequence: TGTGCCAGCAGCCGCGGGACTAGCGGGAGCTACGAGCAGTACTTC. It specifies CASSRGTSGSYEQYF. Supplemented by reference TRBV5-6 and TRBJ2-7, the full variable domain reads DAGVTQSPTHLIKTRGQQVTLRCSPKSGHDTVSWYQQALGQGPQFIFQYYEEEERQRGNFPDRFSGHQFPNYSSELNVNALLLGDSALYLCASSRGTSGSYEQYFGPGTRLTVT.

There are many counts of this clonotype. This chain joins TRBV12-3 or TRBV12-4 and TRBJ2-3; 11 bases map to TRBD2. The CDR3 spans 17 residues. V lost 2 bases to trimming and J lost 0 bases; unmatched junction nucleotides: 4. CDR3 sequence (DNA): TGTGCCAGCAGTTTACTAGCGGGAGGCTCTAGCACAGATACGCAGTATTTT. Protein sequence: CASSLLAGGSSTDTQYF.

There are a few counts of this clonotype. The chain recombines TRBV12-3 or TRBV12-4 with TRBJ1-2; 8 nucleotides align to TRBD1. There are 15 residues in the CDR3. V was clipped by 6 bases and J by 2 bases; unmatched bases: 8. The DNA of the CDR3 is TGTGCCAGCAGCCTCCGACAGGGGAGGAACTATGGCTACACCTTC. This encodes CASSLRQGRNYGYTF.

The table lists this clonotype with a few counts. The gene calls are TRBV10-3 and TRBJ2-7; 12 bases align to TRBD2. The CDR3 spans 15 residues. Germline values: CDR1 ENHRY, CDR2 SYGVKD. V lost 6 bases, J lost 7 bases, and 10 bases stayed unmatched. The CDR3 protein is CAISAELAGGGEQYF. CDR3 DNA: TGTGCCATCAGCGCCGAACTAGCGGGAGGCGGGGAGCAGTACTTC.

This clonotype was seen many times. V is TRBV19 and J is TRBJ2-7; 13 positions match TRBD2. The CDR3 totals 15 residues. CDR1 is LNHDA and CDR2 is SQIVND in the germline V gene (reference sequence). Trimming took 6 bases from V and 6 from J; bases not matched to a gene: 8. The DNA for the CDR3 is TGTGCCAGTAGCCCCCGGACTAGCGGGAGTTCCGAGCAGTACTTC. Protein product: CASSPRTSGSSEQYF.

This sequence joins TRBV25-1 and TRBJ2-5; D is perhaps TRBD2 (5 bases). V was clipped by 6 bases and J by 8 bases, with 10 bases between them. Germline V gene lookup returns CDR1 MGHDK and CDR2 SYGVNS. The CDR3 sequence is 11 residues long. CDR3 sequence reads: CASRASGTQYF. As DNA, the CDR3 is TGTGCCAGCAGGGCCTCGGGAACCCAGTACTTC. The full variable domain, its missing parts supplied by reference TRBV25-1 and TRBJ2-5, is EADIYQTPRYLVIGTGKKITLECSQTMGHDKMYWYQQDPGMELHLIHYSYGVNSTEKGDLSSESTVSRIRTEHFPLTLESARPSHTSQYLCASRASGTQYFGPGTRLLVL.

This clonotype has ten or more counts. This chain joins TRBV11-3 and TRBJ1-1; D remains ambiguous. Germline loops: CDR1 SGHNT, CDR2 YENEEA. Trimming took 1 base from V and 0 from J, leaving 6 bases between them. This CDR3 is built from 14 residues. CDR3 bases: TGTGCCAGCAGCTTAGGGGCCGTGAACACTGAAGCTTTCTTT. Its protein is CASSLGAVNTEAFF.

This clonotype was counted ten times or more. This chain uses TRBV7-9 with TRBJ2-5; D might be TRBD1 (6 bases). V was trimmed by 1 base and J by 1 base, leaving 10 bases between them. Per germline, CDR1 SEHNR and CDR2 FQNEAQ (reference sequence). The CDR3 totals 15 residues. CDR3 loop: CASSLGQAPQETQYF. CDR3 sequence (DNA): TGTGCCAGCAGCTTAGGACAGGCCCCCCAAGAGACCCAGTACTTC.

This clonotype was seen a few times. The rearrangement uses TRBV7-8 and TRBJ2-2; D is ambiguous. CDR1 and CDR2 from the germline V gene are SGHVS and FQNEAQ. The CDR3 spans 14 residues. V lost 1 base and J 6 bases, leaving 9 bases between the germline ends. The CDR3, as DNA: TGTGCCAGCAGCTTAGTGTGGAGCGCCGGGGAGCTGTTTTTT. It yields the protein CASSLVWSAGELFF.

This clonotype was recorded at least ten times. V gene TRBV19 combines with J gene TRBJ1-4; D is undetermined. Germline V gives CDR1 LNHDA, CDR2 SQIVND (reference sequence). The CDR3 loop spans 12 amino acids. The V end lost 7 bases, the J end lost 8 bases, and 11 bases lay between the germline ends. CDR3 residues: CASTSQREKLFF. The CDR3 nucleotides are TGTGCCAGTACTTCCCAGAGGGAAAAACTGTTTTTT.

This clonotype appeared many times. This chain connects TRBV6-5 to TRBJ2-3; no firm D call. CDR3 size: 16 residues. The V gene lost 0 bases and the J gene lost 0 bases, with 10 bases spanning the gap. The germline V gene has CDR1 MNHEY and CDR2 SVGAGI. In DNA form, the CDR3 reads TGTGCCAGCAGTTACTCAGCAGGTGCTAGCACAGATACGCAGTATTTT. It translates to CASSYSAGASTDTQYF.

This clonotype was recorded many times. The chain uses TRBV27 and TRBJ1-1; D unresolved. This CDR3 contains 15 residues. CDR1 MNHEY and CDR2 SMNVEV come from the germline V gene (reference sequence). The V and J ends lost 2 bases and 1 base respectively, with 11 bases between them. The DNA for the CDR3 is TGTGCCAGCAGTTTAGGCGGCGCCGGGAACACTGAAGCTTTCTTT. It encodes CASSLGGAGNTEAFF.

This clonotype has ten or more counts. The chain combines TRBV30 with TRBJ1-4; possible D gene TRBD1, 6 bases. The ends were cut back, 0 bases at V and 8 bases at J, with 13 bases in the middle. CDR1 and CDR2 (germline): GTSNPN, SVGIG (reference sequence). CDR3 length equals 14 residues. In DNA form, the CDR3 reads TGTGCCTGGAGTGTTGTTGGGGGCCAGGAAAAACTGTTTTTT. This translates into CAWSVVGGQEKLFF.